This T cell receptor beta chain was observed in a study of shared clonotypes between healthy human individuals (dated by TCRdb to about 2020). About the study as a whole: The cohort comprised a couple of women and a few men aged 18 to 49 years. For each donor, CD4 naive and CD4 memory were each given three plates, CD8 naive was given two plates, and CD8 memory was given one plate. The study deeply sequenced blood TCR repertoires of five healthy adults to estimate repertoire size and the extent of clonotype sharing between individuals. To increase sequencing depth and limit assay-specific biases, different laboratories used diverse techniques to prepare libraries and sequence TCR repertoires. Leukapheresis yielded between about 0.85 and 9 billion PBMCs per donor.

A few counts support this clone. This clone's antigen is unknown. Nothing much larger sits one base from this clone, and base qualities are not available. Using the deep immunoSEQ assay, multiplex PCR amplified TCR CDR3 regions from genomic DNA. Extracted genomic DNA from each cell subset was distributed evenly across all wells of several immunoSEQ 96-well plates, and each plate was treated as a replicate. For sorted subsets, approximately 210 ng genomic DNA, equal to tens of thousands of T cell genomes, was loaded into each replicate PCR. The purified libraries were quantified using a Qubit 3.0 fluorometer, sized with a Bioanalyzer 2100, and then quantified again using the KAPA Library Quantification kit. Each immunoSEQ 96-well plate was sequenced on its own single-read 150-cycle Illumina NextSeq 550 flow cell. As for the original processing: Because the immunoSEQ output held only junctional sequences and lacked quality scores, the filtering could not match the filtering applied to full-length reads. To assign V/J genes and CDR3, sequences were annotated using PyIR, a Python wrapper for IgBLAST v1.9, with IMGT germline references. Reads with weak V/J assignments (E-value above 1e-6), missing CDR3, stop codons, out-of-frame junctions, or ambiguous translated residues were removed. A V3J clonotype was defined by an identical inferred V gene, J gene, and CDR3 amino acid sequence. The percentage overlap between two repertoires was calculated by dividing the number of shared unique clonotypes by the size of the smaller repertoire. RTK rarefaction, the Chao1 estimator, and Recon v2.1 estimates of unobserved clonotypes were used to assess repertoire richness. OLGA was used to compute generation probabilities for all TCRbeta clonotypes that the gDNA method yielded from a few donors. Entries here come from immuneACCESS through TCRdb and include only in-frame sequences with V and J called. Some clones fail to appear in such tables; in the studies checked, an unresolved V gene covers under half of the shortfall, and the cause of the remainder is unknown. The V and J calls and the clone size are those of that table, but D and trimming were determined from the DNA. The sample table contains 730,000 or so clones; only one count was recorded for less than 80% of them. The top ten clones comprise approximately 1.8% of the sample.

In the germline V gene, CDR1 corresponds to SGHTA and CDR2 to FQGNSA. The germline V end is reduced by 1 base and the J end by 3 bases; junction bases left unmatched: 3. There are 14 amino acids in the CDR3, from cysteine to phenylalanine inclusive. CDR3 DNA is the only sequence kept; it has 42 bases, read in frame from the first base. The donors were healthy, HIV-negative adults who had no recently reported acute infections or vaccinations. All donors were Caucasian adults living in Nashville, Tennessee, USA. CD4+ T cells were enriched by magnetic negative selection, after which naive cells were positively selected on CD45RA and the negative fraction was taken as the memory subset. Blood was obtained by leukapheresis, after which PBMCs were separated by Ficoll-Histopaque density gradient centrifugation and cryopreserved in liquid nitrogen vapor phase. Analytical flow cytometry was used to check the purity and quantity of each magnetically sorted T cell population. Each sorted fraction had its genomic DNA isolated and then quantified by UV absorbance on a Nanodrop 2000c.

The full study reports these points: Pairwise subsampling indicated that sequencing depth was expected to affect the degree of clonotype sharing among donors. Clonotypes shared by all four sorted-subset donors showed higher generation probabilities than non-shared clonotypes. Naive subsets generally had larger estimated clonotype richness than memory subsets did. Only blood was sampled, and tissue TCR repertoires likely differ from those in blood. Incomplete sequencing was indicated by rarefaction of sorted-subset datasets, despite the large sequencing depth. Sharing across several donors was observed for approximately 5% of naive CD4, 3.5% of naive CD8, roughly 2.4% of memory CD4, and less than 0.45% of memory CD8 clonotypes. Because the study included only a small number of donors, the genetic and exposure-history diversity represented was limited.

The sequenced sample was memory CD4+ T cells sorted from blood. The cell subset or site tag for this specimen amounts to: CD45RA-negative fraction. Recombination joined TRBV7-2 with TRBJ2-7; 7 of the junction bases match TRBD1. This TCR came from a woman aged 25 to 45 in good health. CDR3 sequence: CASSLGGTDYEQYF. DNA sequence: TGTGCCAGCAGCTTAGGAGGGACAGACTACGAGCAGTACTTC.